The 3 T cell receptor beta chains below all came from one sample that was sequenced in a study of blood T cell repertoires in COVID-19. Only in-frame clones appear in the TCRdb table, and some are missing; sequencing was by immunoSEQ multiplex PCR. Altogether around 97,000 clones are present, about four fifths being singletons, with the ten largest covering about 11%. Sequencing was carried out using peripheral blood. All receptors derive from a human donor in a cohort sampled during active COVID-19.

J is TRBJ1-4 and V is TRBV5-4; a weak D match, TRBD1 (5 bases). The CDR3 runs to 16 residues. In germline, CDR1 is SGHNT, CDR2 YYREEE (reference sequence). V was shortened by 1 base and J by 1 base, with 11 bases between the two germline ends. CDR3 coding DNA: TGTGCCAGCAGCTTGAGGCAGGGAGGAACTAATGAAAAACTGTTTTTT. Translating it yields CASSLRQGGTNEKLFF. Complete variable domain (other parts from reference TRBV5-4 and TRBJ1-4): ETGVTQSPTHLIKTRGQQVTLRCSSQSGHNTVSWYQQALGQGPQFIFQYYREEENGRGNFPPRFSGLQFPNYSSELNVNALELDDSALYLCASSLRQGGTNEKLFFGSGTQLSVL.

The sample holds one count of this clone. The chain employs TRBV18 and TRBJ2-2, with D perhaps TRBD2 (5 bases). CDR1 KGHSH and CDR2 LQKENI come from the germline V gene. Trimming shortened V by 2 bases and J by 4 bases, and 8 bases separated the two germline ends. CDR3 length: 14 residues. The CDR3 here is CASSPNRGTGELFF. The CDR3 DNA follows: TGTGCCAGCTCACCAAATCGGGGCACCGGGGAGCTGTTTTTT.

The rearrangement links TRBV7-2 to TRBJ2-5; tentative D call: TRBD2 (5 bases). Per the germline V gene, CDR1 is SGHTA and CDR2 is FQGNSA. Trimming removed 5 bases at V and 5 bases at J, with 18 bases between. The CDR3 length is 15 residues. The CDR3 nucleotides are TGTGCCAGCAGCCCCCGGGGAGCGATCGGTGAGACCCAGTACTTC. Amino acids: CASSPRGAIGETQYF. Full variable domain (missing parts from reference TRBV7-2 and TRBJ2-5): GAGVSQSPSNKVTEKGKDVELRCDPISGHTALYWYRQSLGQGLEFLIYFQGNSAPDKSGLPSDRFSAERTGGSVSTLTIQRTQQEDSAVYLCASSPRGAIGETQYFGPGTRLLVL.